This T cell receptor (beta chain) was captured by sequencing in a study of blood T cells in healthy people across ages. The study's findings and limits: When one million T cells were used, diversity estimates were thought to be underestimates. For the donors, CMV status was unknown and possibly confounded expanded clonotype changes.

Primers used in a second PCR of roughly 6 to 11 cycles were a sample-barcoded 5' primer and a J-beta primer mix. Template switching added a 12-random-nucleotide identifier to every cDNA molecule. All samples gave at least 2.5 million CDR3-containing paired-end reads. TCRdb independently ran MiXCR on the 5' RACE reads; one entry per CDR3 protein. The table includes around 1,500,000 distinct CDR3 sequences, about 43% detected once. Concerning this clonotype itself: Its antigen is as yet unknown.

Trimming removed 6 bases from V and 0 bases from J, with 15 bases in between. Germline-derived CDR1 and CDR2 are GTSNPN and SVGIG (reference sequence). This CDR3 has 15 amino acids. This clonotype originated in a woman aged 18-30 years in good health. The J gene is TRBJ1-3, the V gene TRBV30, with D tentatively TRBD1 (5 bases). The sample consisted of blood. The CDR3 sequence: CACPDTSSSGNTIYF. The CDR3 DNA is TGTGCCTGCCCGGACACCTCGAGCTCTGGAAACACCATATATTTT.